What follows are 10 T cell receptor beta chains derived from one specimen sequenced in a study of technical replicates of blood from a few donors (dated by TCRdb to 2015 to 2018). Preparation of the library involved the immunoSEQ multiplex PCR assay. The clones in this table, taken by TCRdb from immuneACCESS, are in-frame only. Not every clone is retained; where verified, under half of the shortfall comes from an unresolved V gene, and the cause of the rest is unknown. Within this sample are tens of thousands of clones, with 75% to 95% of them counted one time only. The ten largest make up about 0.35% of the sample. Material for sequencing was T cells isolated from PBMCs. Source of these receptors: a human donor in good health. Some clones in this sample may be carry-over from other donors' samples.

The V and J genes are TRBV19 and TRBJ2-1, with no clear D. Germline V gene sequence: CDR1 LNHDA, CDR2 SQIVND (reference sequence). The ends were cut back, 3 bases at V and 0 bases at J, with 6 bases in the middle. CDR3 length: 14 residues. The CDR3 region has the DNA TGTGCCAGTAGTATTCCGGGCTCCTACAATGAGCAGTTCTTC. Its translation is CASSIPGSYNEQFF.

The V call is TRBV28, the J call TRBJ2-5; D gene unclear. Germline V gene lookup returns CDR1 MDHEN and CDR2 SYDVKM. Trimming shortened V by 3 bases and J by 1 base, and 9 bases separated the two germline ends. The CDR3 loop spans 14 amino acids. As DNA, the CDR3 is TGTGCCAGCAGTTTCACAGATATCCAAGAGACCCAGTACTTC. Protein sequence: CASSFTDIQETQYF.

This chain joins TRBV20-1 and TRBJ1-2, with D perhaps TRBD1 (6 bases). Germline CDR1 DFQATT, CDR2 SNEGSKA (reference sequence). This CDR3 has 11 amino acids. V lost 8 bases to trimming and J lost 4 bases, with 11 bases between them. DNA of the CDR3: TGCAGTACATCAGGGGTCTATGGCTACACCTTC. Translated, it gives CSTSGVYGYTF.

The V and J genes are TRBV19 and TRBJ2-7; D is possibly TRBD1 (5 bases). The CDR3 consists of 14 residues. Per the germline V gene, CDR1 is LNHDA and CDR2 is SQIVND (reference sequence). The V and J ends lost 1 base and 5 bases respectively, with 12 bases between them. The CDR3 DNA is TGTGCCAGTAGTATAGTCCAGGGTTCGAACGAGCAGTACTTC. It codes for CASSIVQGSNEQYF.

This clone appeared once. DNA of the CDR3: TGTGCCAGCAGTTCTATTAGCGGGCCCGGGTACAATGAGCAGTTCTTC. Protein: CASSSISGPGYNEQFF. The chain uses TRBV6-6 and TRBJ2-1, with 7 bases matching TRBD2. Germline CDR1 reads MNHNY; CDR2 reads SVGAGI (reference sequence). With 4 bases clipped from V and 4 bases from J, the junction kept 10 bases outside the gene matches. The CDR3 runs 16 residues.

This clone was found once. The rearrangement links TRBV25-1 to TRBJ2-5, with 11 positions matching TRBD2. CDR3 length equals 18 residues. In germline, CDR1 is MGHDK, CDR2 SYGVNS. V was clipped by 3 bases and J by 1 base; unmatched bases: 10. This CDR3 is CASSDHGGLADIQETQYF. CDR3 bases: TGTGCCAGCAGTGACCATGGGGGACTAGCGGATATCCAAGAGACCCAGTACTTC.

The CDR3 is CASSPLAGLGEQYF. The CDR3 region has the DNA TGTGCCAGCAGCCCTTTAGCGGGACTGGGGGAGCAGTACTTC. This rearrangement joins TRBV7-9 to TRBJ2-5, with TRBD2 matching 8 bases. Losses at the gene ends were 5 bases for V and 11 bases for J; bases not matched to a gene: 13. Per the germline V gene, CDR1 is SEHNR and CDR2 is FQNEAQ (reference sequence). CDR3 length equals 14 residues.

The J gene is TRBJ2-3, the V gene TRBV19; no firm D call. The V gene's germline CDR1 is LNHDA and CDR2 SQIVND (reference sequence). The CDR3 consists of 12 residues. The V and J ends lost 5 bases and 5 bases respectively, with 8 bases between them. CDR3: CASSLTRDTQYF. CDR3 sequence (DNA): TGTGCCAGTAGTCTTACACGAGATACGCAGTATTTT.

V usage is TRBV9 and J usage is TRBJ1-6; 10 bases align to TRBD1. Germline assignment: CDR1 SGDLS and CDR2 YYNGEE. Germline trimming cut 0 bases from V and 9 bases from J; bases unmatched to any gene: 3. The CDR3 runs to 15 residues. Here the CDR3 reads CASSVEGQGSSPLHF. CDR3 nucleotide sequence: TGTGCCAGCAGCGTAGAGGGACAGGGGAGTTCACCCCTCCACTTT.

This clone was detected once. CDR3 in amino acids: CASSVGGSEQYF. The CDR3 nucleotides read TGTGCCAGCAGCGTCGGAGGGTCCGAGCAGTACTTC. The chain joins TRBV9 to TRBJ2-7, with D possibly being TRBD2 (6 bases). CDR1 is SGDLS, CDR2 YYNGEE, per germline. V gave up 2 bases and J gave up 6 bases, with 9 bases separating them. The CDR3 is 12 amino acids.